Listed below are T cell receptor beta chains from one sample, sequenced in a study of OX40 agonist ivuxolimab in advanced cancers. The table came from immunoSEQ multiplex PCR; TCRdb's copy has only in-frame clones and leaves some out. Among 50,000 to 70,000 clones listed, roughly 86% were seen once. This material consisted of CD4+ or CD8+ T cells sorted from blood, taken in a trial of the OX40 agonist ivuxolimab. These receptors all come from an adult with an advanced solid tumor such as melanoma, head and neck, liver or kidney cancer. Both conserved end residues are part of each CDR3. Fields, in order: V gene, D gene, J gene, clone size, CDR3 length, CDR3 protein, CDR3 DNA. The D gene is left open where the match is weak. For some rows the clone size is stated as once, few or many, or as a class when expanded; others skip it.

V: TRBV19; D: .; J: TRBJ1-1; size: .; length: 15; CDR3: CASSKTAIGNTEAFF; DNA: TGTGCCAGTAGTAAGACAGCAATAGGGAACACTGAAGCTTTCTTT
V: TRBV27; D: .; J: TRBJ1-1; size: .; length: 14; CDR3: CASSFRVLSPEAFF; DNA: TGTGCCAGCAGTTTTAGAGTCCTGAGTCCTGAAGCTTTCTTT
V: TRBV11-2; D: .; J: TRBJ2-5; size: .; length: 14; CDR3: CASSLGVRVETQYF; DNA: TGTGCCAGCAGCCTGGGGGTCCGGGTTGAGACCCAGTACTTC
V: TRBV27; D: .; J: TRBJ2-7; size: once; length: 15; CDR3: CASSLSGQDPYEQYF; DNA: TGTGCCAGCAGTTTATCAGGGCAGGACCCCTACGAGCAGTACTTC
V: TRBV5-1; D: .; J: TRBJ1-1; size: .; length: 14; CDR3: CASSLWGPNTEAFF; DNA: TGCGCCAGCAGTCTGTGGGGACCGAACACTGAAGCTTTCTTT
V: TRBV28; D: .; J: TRBJ1-5; size: few; length: 12; CDR3: CASSPHMEPQHF; DNA: TGTGCCAGCAGTCCGCACATGGAGCCCCAGCATTTT
V: TRBV28; D: TRBD1; J: TRBJ1-5; size: .; length: 14; CDR3: CASSKGALSQPQHF; DNA: TGTGCCAGCAGTAAGGGGGCTCTGTCTCAGCCCCAGCATTTT
V: TRBV6-5; D: .; J: TRBJ1-1; size: few; length: 14; CDR3: CASSSRGGDTEAFF; DNA: TGTGCCAGCAGTTCGAGAGGGGGTGACACTGAAGCTTTCTTT
V: TRBV14; D: .; J: TRBJ1-1; size: .; length: 12; CDR3: CASSQGGGLAFF; DNA: TGTGCCAGCAGCCAAGGGGGGGGCTTGGCTTTCTTT
V: TRBV10-3; D: TRBD1; J: TRBJ2-7; size: .; length: 15; CDR3: CAIGGPGTGPYEQYF; DNA: TGTGCCATTGGGGGCCCTGGGACAGGGCCCTACGAGCAGTACTTC
V: TRBV9; D: .; J: TRBJ2-1; size: .; length: 12; CDR3: CASSVDNNEQFF; DNA: TGTGCCAGCAGCGTCGATAACAATGAGCAGTTCTTC
V: TRBV11-2; D: TRBD2; J: TRBJ2-7; size: few; length: 12; CDR3: CASTLSGEEQYF; DNA: TGTGCCAGCACCCTAAGCGGGGAGGAGCAGTACTTC
V: TRBV19; D: TRBD1; J: TRBJ1-5; size: .; length: 16; CDR3: CASNLIGTGSNQPQHF; DNA: TGTGCCAGTAATCTTATTGGGACAGGGAGCAATCAGCCCCAGCATTTT
V: TRBV9; D: TRBD1; J: TRBJ1-4; size: .; length: 15; CDR3: CASTPGGQGYEKLFF; DNA: TGTGCCAGCACACCCGGGGGACAGGGTTATGAAAAACTGTTTTTT
V: TRBV9; D: TRBD1; J: TRBJ1-4; size: .; length: 16; CDR3: CASSPRDREGFEKLFF; DNA: TGTGCCAGCAGCCCCCGGGACAGGGAGGGGTTTGAAAAACTGTTTTTT
V: TRBV28; D: .; J: TRBJ1-2; size: .; length: 15; CDR3: CASSLLGANTNGYTF; DNA: TGTGCCAGCAGTTTATTAGGGGCCAACACAAATGGCTACACCTTC
V: TRBV27; D: TRBD2; J: TRBJ2-3; size: once; length: 17; CDR3: CASSLTPLAGALDTQYF; DNA: TGTGCCAGCAGTTTAACCCCACTAGCGGGGGCTTTAGATACGCAGTATTTT
V: TRBV25-1; D: TRBD1; J: TRBJ1-2; size: .; length: 14; CDR3: CASSAGTGRRVDTF; DNA: TGTGCCAGCAGTGCAGGGACAGGGAGGCGGGTGGACACCTTC
V: TRBV18; D: .; J: TRBJ2-2; size: .; length: 15; CDR3: CASSPNLGDTGELFF; DNA: TGTGCCAGCTCACCAAACCTGGGGGACACCGGGGAGCTGTTTTTT
V: TRBV28; D: .; J: TRBJ2-1; size: .; length: 14; CDR3: CASSLRGSYNEQFF; DNA: TGTGCCAGCAGTTTAAGGGGCTCCTACAATGAGCAGTTCTTC
V: TRBV7-8; D: .; J: TRBJ1-1; size: .; length: 13; CDR3: CASSLAQNTEAFF; DNA: TGTGCCAGCAGCTTAGCGCAAAACACTGAAGCTTTCTTT
V: TRBV2; D: .; J: TRBJ2-7; size: few; length: 13; CDR3: CASTVGDSYEQYF; DNA: TGTGCCAGCACCGTAGGGGATTCCTACGAGCAGTACTTC
V: TRBV6-6; D: .; J: TRBJ2-1; size: .; length: 13; CDR3: CASSFGPVGEQFF; DNA: TGTGCCAGCAGTTTTGGACCTGTAGGTGAGCAGTTCTTC
V: TRBV5-1; D: .; J: TRBJ1-2; size: .; length: 14; CDR3: CASSPYLANYGYTF; DNA: TGCGCCAGCAGCCCATACTTGGCTAACTATGGCTACACCTTC
V: TRBV5-5; D: TRBD1; J: TRBJ1-5; size: .; length: 16; CDR3: CASSVEMGQLNQPQHF; DNA: TGTGCCAGCAGCGTGGAGATGGGACAGCTCAATCAGCCCCAGCATTTT
V: TRBV7-9; D: TRBD1; J: TRBJ2-1; size: .; length: 14; CDR3: CASSHPGQYNEQFF; DNA: TGTGCCAGCAGCCACCCGGGACAGTACAATGAGCAGTTCTTC
V: TRBV6-1; D: .; J: TRBJ2-1; size: .; length: 14; CDR3: CASRDSGGNNEQFF; DNA: TGTGCCAGCAGAGATAGTGGGGGTAACAATGAGCAGTTCTTC
V: TRBV27; D: TRBD2; J: TRBJ2-1; size: .; length: 14; CDR3: CASSPGGYYNEQFF; DNA: TGTGCCAGCAGTCCCGGGGGGTACTACAATGAGCAGTTCTTC
V: TRBV5-6; D: .; J: TRBJ1-2; size: .; length: 13; CDR3: CASSGGGWYGYTF; DNA: TGTGCCAGCAGCGGGGGTGGTTGGTATGGCTACACCTTC
V: TRBV7-3; D: .; J: TRBJ1-1; size: .; length: 13; CDR3: CASSLMGSTEAFF; DNA: TGTGCCAGCAGCTTAATGGGCTCCACTGAAGCTTTCTTT
V: TRBV28; D: TRBD1; J: TRBJ2-7; size: .; length: 14; CDR3: CASRPGQGSGEQYF; DNA: TGTGCCAGCAGGCCCGGACAGGGCAGCGGCGAGCAGTACTTC
V: TRBV4-3; D: TRBD1; J: TRBJ1-5; size: .; length: 14; CDR3: CASSQTGDDQPQHF; DNA: TGCGCCAGCAGCCAGACAGGGGATGATCAGCCCCAGCATTTT
V: TRBV4-2; D: .; J: TRBJ2-1; size: .; length: 15; CDR3: CASSHEGGVGNEQFF; DNA: TGTGCCAGCAGCCACGAGGGGGGGGTCGGCAATGAGCAGTTCTTC
V: TRBV5-1; D: TRBD1; J: TRBJ2-2; size: .; length: 17; CDR3: CASSLTTGGLNTGELFF; DNA: TGCGCCAGCAGCTTGACTACAGGGGGATTGAACACCGGGGAGCTGTTTTTT
V: TRBV11-2; D: .; J: TRBJ2-7; size: .; length: 12; CDR3: CASSPAGTQQYF; DNA: TGTGCCAGCAGCCCAGCCGGGACTCAGCAGTACTTC
V: TRBV6-5; D: TRBD1; J: TRBJ2-7; size: once; length: 13; CDR3: CASSYYRGREQYF; DNA: TGTGCCAGCAGTTACTACAGGGGGCGCGAGCAGTACTTC
V: TRBV9; D: .; J: TRBJ2-1; size: .; length: 15; CDR3: CASSVGGAIYNEQFF; DNA: TGTGCCAGCAGCGTAGGGGGGGCTATCTACAATGAGCAGTTCTTC
V: TRBV27; D: .; J: TRBJ1-2; size: .; length: 15; CDR3: CASSSLTRGYYGYTF; DNA: TGTGCCAGCAGTTCCTTGACACGGGGGTACTATGGCTACACCTTC
V: TRBV5-1; D: .; J: TRBJ2-2; size: .; length: 19; CDR3: CASSLATDLEPVGTGELFF; DNA: TGCGCCAGCAGCTTGGCGACAGACTTAGAACCCGTTGGGACCGGGGAGCTGTTTTTT
V: TRBV27; D: .; J: TRBJ2-3; size: .; length: 16; CDR3: CASSRLSSRGPDTQYF; DNA: TGTGCCAGCAGTCGACTCTCAAGTCGGGGGCCAGATACGCAGTATTTT
V: TRBV7-8; D: .; J: TRBJ1-4; size: .; length: 15; CDR3: CASSPPSRSGEKLFF; DNA: TGTGCCAGCAGCCCACCGAGTAGAAGCGGTGAAAAACTGTTTTTT
V: TRBV11-2; D: .; J: TRBJ1-6; size: .; length: 16; CDR3: CASYPTRRGLNSPLHF; DNA: TGTGCCAGCTATCCTACCAGACGGGGGCTCAATTCACCCCTCCACTTT